Sequencing of this TCR beta chain was carried out in a study of monozygotic twins with inflammatory bowel disease. A note on this clonotype: Its cognate antigen is unknown.

Whole-study results and caveats: A single strong IBD-associated signal or clonotype was not supported by the findings. The authors could not tell different T cell subtypes apart.

CDR1 and CDR2 (germline): MDHEN, SYDVKM. The CDR3 has 15 amino acids. TCRdb re-called the 5' RACE reads, yielding one record per CDR3 amino acid sequence without DNA. Its table lists 300,000 to 400,000 distinct CDR3 sequences. The V gene is TRBV28, the J gene TRBJ2-7; there is no DNA to check the TCRdb D call of TRBD1. The clonotype comes from a human donor with ulcerative colitis or Crohn's disease, or a healthy co-twin of an affected twin (not recorded which). Specimen: blood. This CDR3 is CASSVHRDTSYEQYF. Together with reference TRBV28 and TRBJ2-7, the CDR3 gives the full variable domain: DVKVTQSSRYLVKRTGEKVFLECVQDMDHENMFWYRQDPGLGLRLIYFSYDVKMKEKGDIPEGYSVSREKKERFSLILESASTNQTSMYLCASSVHRDTSYEQYFGPGTRLTVT.